These 20 T cell receptor beta chains came from one sample sequenced in a study of blood T cell repertoires in COVID-19. Repertoires were generated with immunoSEQ multiplex PCR, while TCRdb's copy carries only in-frame clones and drops some. This table has about 50,000 clones, 90% to 95% appearing once. Sequencing input: peripheral blood. The receptors come from a human donor in a cohort sampled during active COVID-19.

The genes are TRBV6-2 or TRBV6-3 and TRBJ2-1; perhaps TRBD1 as D (5 bases). Germline lookup yields CDR1 MNHEY and CDR2 SVGEGT. Trimming removed 6 bases from V and 12 bases from J, with 15 bases in between. The CDR3 runs 12 residues. CDR3 sequence reads: CASSPQRQWQFF. CDR3 nucleotide sequence: TGTGCCAGCAGCCCTCAAAGACAGTGGCAGTTCTTC.

The CDR3 loop is CASGRTSPPSEQFF. The CDR3 nucleotides are TGTGCCAGCGGAAGGACTAGCCCGCCAAGTGAGCAGTTCTTC. This chain uses TRBV6-5 with TRBJ2-1; 8 positions agree with TRBD2. The CDR3 is 14 residues long. CDR1 MNHEY and CDR2 SVGAGI come from the germline V gene. J lost 9 bases, V lost 8 bases, and 12 bases had no gene match.

The chain has TRBV19 and TRBJ2-1; tentatively, D is TRBD1 (5 bases). The V end was cut by 3 bases, the J end by 15 bases, with 15 bases between. The germline CDR1 and CDR2 sequences are LNHDA and SQIVND (reference sequence). The CDR3 totals 12 residues. The CDR3 sequence is CASSMDQGQLFF. The CDR3 DNA reads TGTGCCAGTAGTATGGATCAGGGTCAATTGTTCTTC.

Here the CDR3 DNA reads TGTGCCAGCTCACCACAAACAGGGAGGGACGAGCAGTACTTC. Amino acid sequence: CASSPQTGRDEQYF. The genes are TRBV18 and TRBJ2-7; a weak D match, TRBD2 (7 bases). Trimming took 1 base from V and 5 from J, leaving 12 bases between them. Germline V gives CDR1 KGHSH, CDR2 LQKENI. This CDR3 is built from 14 residues.

The rearrangement links TRBV5-6 to TRBJ2-5, with D perhaps matching TRBD2 (5 bases). This CDR3 is 14 amino acids long. The V gene's germline CDR1 is SGHDT and CDR2 YYEEEE. V lost 0 bases and J 2 bases, leaving 8 bases between the germline ends. CDR3 sequence (DNA): TGTGCCAGCAGCTTGGAAGCGGTACAAGAGACCCAGTACTTC. Residues: CASSLEAVQETQYF.

This rearrangement joins TRBV7-8 to TRBJ2-3; D ambiguous. The CDR3 has 14 amino acids. Germline lookup yields CDR1 SGHVS and CDR2 FQNEAQ. The V and J ends lost 5 bases and 0 bases respectively, with 9 bases between them. In DNA, the CDR3 is TGTGCCAGCAGCCTAGGCGTAAGCACAGATACGCAGTATTTT. Translation: CASSLGVSTDTQYF.

As concerns this clone: One junction end does not reproduce the germline sequence, and a read error may be involved. The rearrangement uses TRBV2 and TRBJ1-5; the match to TRBD1 covers 7 bases. Germline V lookup: CDR1 SNHLY, CDR2 FYNNEI. There are 15 residues in the CDR3. In DNA form, the CDR3 reads TGTGCCAGCAGGGAAGACAGGGCCGGATATCAGCCCCAGCATTTT. Translation gives CASREDRAGYQPQHF.

For the CDR3, the DNA is TGTGCCAGCAGCTTAGGCTCAGCAGGGAAACAAGAGACCCAGTACTTC. Translation: CASSLGSAGKQETQYF. V is TRBV7-2 and J is TRBJ2-5, with D perhaps matching TRBD1 (5 bases). Germline CDR1 and CDR2: SGHTA and FQGNSA. Trimming shortened V by 1 base and J by 2 bases, and 14 bases separated the two germline ends. CDR3 size: 16 residues.

V and J are TRBV11-3 and TRBJ1-5, with a possible D match to TRBD1 (5 bases). The CDR3 extends over 14 amino acids. The V and J ends lost 8 bases and 7 bases respectively, with 18 bases between them. Germline CDR1 is SGHNT and CDR2 is YENEEA. The CDR3 sequence is CASRPGGSVQPQHF. For the CDR3, the DNA is TGTGCCAGCCGGCCTGGGGGGTCTGTGCAGCCCCAGCATTTT.

The V and J genes are TRBV6-1 and TRBJ1-5, with D perhaps matching TRBD1 (5 bases). V gave up 1 base and J gave up 7 bases, with 23 bases separating them. The CDR3 consists of 18 residues. Germline V gives CDR1 MNHNS, CDR2 SASEGT. In DNA, the CDR3 is TGTGCCAGCAGTGAAGTGAATGGAGGGGAGGGGACGAGACAGCCCCAGCATTTT. Translating it yields CASSEVNGGEGTRQPQHF.

The V and J genes are TRBV6-5 and TRBJ2-2; no clear D gene. The CDR3 spans 15 residues. The V gene's germline CDR1 is MNHEY and CDR2 SVGAGI. V lost 0 bases and J lost 0, with 5 bases in between. The DNA of the CDR3 is TGTGCCAGCAGTTACTCTCCGTCGAACACCGGGGAGCTGTTTTTT. As protein: CASSYSPSNTGELFF.

V gene TRBV7-9 combines with J gene TRBJ2-5, with D unresolved. This CDR3 region has 13 residues. V was shortened by 2 bases and J by 2 bases, with 6 bases between the two germline ends. Per the germline V gene, CDR1 is SEHNR and CDR2 is FQNEAQ (reference sequence). CDR3 in DNA: TGTGCCAGCAGCTTACAACAGCAAGAGACCCAGTACTTC. It yields the protein CASSLQQQETQYF. Based on the CDR3 plus reference TRBV7-9 and TRBJ2-5, the full variable domain is DTGVSQNPRHKITKRGQNVTFRCDPISEHNRLYWYRQTLGQGPEFLTYFQNEAQLEKSRLLSDRFSAERPKGSFSTLEIQRTEQGDSAMYLCASSLQQQETQYFGPGTRLLVL.

The rearrangement joins TRBV3-1 (or the pseudogene TRBV3-2) to TRBJ1-5; no reliable D call. V was cut by 4 bases and J by 6 bases, with 10 bases left in between. This CDR3 has 13 residues. Germline CDR1 reads LGHDT; CDR2 reads YNNKEL (reference sequence). CDR3 in amino acids: CASSLTGSQPQHF. In DNA form, the CDR3 reads TGTGCCAGCAGCCTAACTGGGAGTCAGCCCCAGCATTTT.

This rearrangement joins TRBV7-2 to TRBJ1-5, with D hard to call. Germline CDR1 is SGHTA and CDR2 is FQGNSA. This CDR3 has 13 residues. V dropped 3 bases and J dropped 0 bases, with 3 bases sitting between them. The CDR3 DNA reads as TGTGCCAGCAGCTTTCATAGCAATCAGCCCCAGCATTTT. It translates to CASSFHSNQPQHF.

The genes are TRBV5-1 and TRBJ1-4, with D hard to call. This CDR3 is 16 amino acids long. Germline V gene lookup returns CDR1 SGHRS and CDR2 YFSETQ. Trimming removed 0 bases at V and 1 base at J, with 10 bases between. In DNA form, the CDR3 reads TGCGCCAGCAGCTTGGAGCCGGCGGGAACTAATGAAAAACTGTTTTTT. Its translation is CASSLEPAGTNEKLFF.

The table lists this clone with a count of one. V is TRBV11-1 and J is TRBJ2-7, with 9 bases lining up with TRBD2. Trimming at V came to 0 bases and at J to 3 bases, leaving 3 bases not matched to a gene. CDR1 is SGHAT and CDR2 is FQDESV in the germline V gene (reference sequence). The CDR3 is 15 amino acids. CDR3 bases: TGTGCCAGCAGCTTAGCGGCTAGCGGGATCTACGAGCAGTACTTC. Translation: CASSLAASGIYEQYF.

The genes are TRBV5-6 and TRBJ2-7; 11 nucleotides line up with TRBD1. The CDR3 covers 15 residues. The V gene's germline CDR1 is SGHDT and CDR2 YYEEEE. The V segment lost 0 bases and the J segment 6 bases; nucleotides outside the gene matches: 5. The CDR3 loop is CASSLAGTGGREQYV. The CDR3 DNA reads as TGTGCCAGCAGCTTGGCCGGGACAGGGGGACGCGAGCAGTACGTC.

This rearrangement joins TRBV15 to TRBJ1-1; tentative D call: TRBD1 (6 bases). Germline V gene lookup returns CDR1 LNHNV and CDR2 YYDKDF (reference sequence). This CDR3 has 12 residues. The V end lost 5 bases, the J end lost 9 bases, and 13 bases lay between the germline ends. The CDR3 DNA follows: TGTGCCACCAGCTTGGGGGGGGCCCAAGCTTTCTTT. Its protein product is CATSLGGAQAFF.

The chain links TRBV28 to TRBJ2-1, with a weak D call TRBD2 (6 bases). The CDR3 totals 13 residues. The germline gives CDR1 MDHEN, CDR2 SYDVKM. V was shortened by 5 bases and J by 8 bases, with 13 bases between the two germline ends. The CDR3 sequence: CASSPHPGDEQFF. The DNA for the CDR3 is TGTGCCAGCAGTCCGCATCCGGGGGATGAGCAGTTCTTC. The whole variable domain, remainder taken from reference TRBV28 and TRBJ2-1, is DVKVTQSSRYLVKRTGEKVFLECVQDMDHENMFWYRQDPGLGLRLIYFSYDVKMKEKGDIPEGYSVSREKKERFSLILESASTNQTSMYLCASSPHPGDEQFFGPGTRLTVL.

This clone appeared once. The chain couples TRBV30 to TRBJ1-6; no reliable D call. Trimming shortened V by 0 bases and J by 7 bases, and 10 bases separated the two germline ends. The germline V gene has CDR1 GTSNPN and CDR2 SVGIG (reference sequence). CDR3 length equals 14 residues. The CDR3 protein is CAWSVLTKNSPLHF. The DNA for the CDR3 is TGTGCCTGGAGTGTACTTACTAAGAATTCACCCCTCCACTTT.